A single sample is the source of the 28 T cell receptor beta chains below, sequenced in a study of T cell responses to AZD1222 COVID-19 vaccine. Repertoires were generated with immunoSEQ multiplex PCR, while TCRdb's copy carries only in-frame clones and drops some. The sample consists of over 150,000 clones, roughly 92% of them appearing once. This material consisted of peripheral blood, taken 28 days after the second AZD1222 dose. The source of these receptors is an adult who received the AZD1222 COVID-19 vaccine.

V and J are TRBV19 and TRBJ1-5; D unresolved. The V end was cut by 5 bases, the J end by 5 bases, with 10 bases between. Germline V gene lookup returns CDR1 LNHDA and CDR2 SQIVND (reference sequence). The CDR3 is 13 amino acids. CDR3 sequence: CASSPSGHQPQHF. DNA for the CDR3: TGTGCCAGTAGTCCTTCGGGCCATCAGCCCCAGCATTTT.

This chain connects TRBV28 to TRBJ1-2, with D tentatively TRBD1 (6 bases). Germline V gene lookup returns CDR1 MDHEN and CDR2 SYDVKM. The CDR3 extends over 13 amino acids. Trimming left V 3 bases short and J 2 bases short, with 7 bases between. CDR3 protein: CASSFGQNYGYTF. CDR3 nucleotide sequence: TGTGCCAGCAGTTTCGGACAGAACTATGGCTACACCTTC.

J is TRBJ1-1 and V is TRBV7-2; D gene ambiguous. Germline V CDR1 and CDR2: SGHTA, FQGNSA. The CDR3 spans 13 residues. Between the trimmed V and J ends, which lost 1 base and 4 bases, there was a span of 7 bases. The CDR3 loop reads CASSLGLATEAFF. CDR3 DNA sequence: TGTGCCAGCAGCTTAGGGTTGGCCACTGAAGCTTTCTTT.

The chain couples TRBV7-2 to TRBJ1-1, with D possibly being TRBD1 (5 bases). V was cut by 5 bases and J by 7 bases, with 17 bases left in between. The CDR3 is made up of 14 amino acids. CDR1 and CDR2 from the germline V gene are SGHTA and FQGNSA. The chain's CDR3 is CASSPRGIPSEAFF. In nucleotides, the CDR3 is TGTGCCAGCAGCCCACGGGGGATTCCTAGTGAAGCTTTCTTT.

This clone was counted a few times. This chain connects TRBV6-5 to TRBJ2-3, with D possibly being TRBD2 (7 bases). The ends were cut back, 1 base at V and 1 base at J, with 12 bases in the middle. This CDR3 is 16 amino acids long. Germline lookup yields CDR1 MNHEY and CDR2 SVGAGI. The CDR3 reads CASSYFAGAGTDTQYF. DNA of the CDR3: TGTGCCAGCAGTTACTTCGCGGGGGCTGGCACAGATACGCAGTATTTT.

The chain is built from TRBV7-3 and TRBJ2-1; 12 bases agree with TRBD2. The CDR3 runs 16 residues. V trimming: 4 bases; J trimming: 8 bases; junction bases outside the gene matches: 9. CDR1 is SGHTA and CDR2 is FQGTGA in the germline V gene. CDR3 loop: CASSYQLAGGIDEQFF. CDR3 coding DNA: TGTGCCAGCAGCTACCAACTAGCGGGGGGTATCGATGAGCAGTTCTTC. Full variable domain (remainder filled in from reference TRBV7-3 and TRBJ2-1): GAGVSQTPSNKVTEKGKYVELRCDPISGHTALYWYRQSLGQGPEFLIYFQGTGAADDSGLPNDRFFAVRPEGSVSTLKIQRTERGDSAVYLCASSYQLAGGIDEQFFGPGTRLTVL.

The chain employs TRBV15 and TRBJ1-3; a possible D gene is TRBD1 (6 bases). This CDR3 region has 17 residues. Germline lookup yields CDR1 LNHNV and CDR2 YYDKDF (reference sequence). Deletions cut 2 bases from V and 0 bases from J, with 14 bases between. CDR3 region: CATSRLMDSYSGNTIYF. In DNA, the CDR3 is TGTGCCACCAGCAGACTGATGGACAGTTACTCTGGAAACACCATATATTTT.

CDR3 DNA sequence: TGTGCCAGCAGTCCACAGGGGAATAGGAGAAACACCATATATTTT. It codes for CASSPQGNRRNTIYF. This chain connects TRBV2 to TRBJ1-3; 7 bases match TRBD1. This CDR3 is 15 amino acids long. V lost 5 bases and J lost 5; bases outside the gene matches: 9. Germline V lookup: CDR1 SNHLY, CDR2 FYNNEI.

The chain joins TRBV3-1 (or the pseudogene TRBV3-2) to TRBJ1-1; D call uncertain. V was shortened by 1 base and J by 5 bases, with 8 bases between the two germline ends. The V gene's germline CDR1 is LGHDT and CDR2 YNNKEL (reference sequence). The CDR3 extends over 13 amino acids. CDR3 loop: CASSQVPGTEAFF. The CDR3 nucleotides read TGTGCCAGCAGCCAAGTTCCTGGTACTGAAGCTTTCTTT.

This clone was picked up one time. The rearrangement uses TRBV6-1 and TRBJ1-4, with TRBD1 matching 8 bases. Unmatched junction bases numbered 6, after V lost 3 bases and J lost 6 bases. From germline, CDR1 is MNHNS and CDR2 SASEGT. CDR3 length: 15 residues. The CDR3 loop reads CASSDTDREDEKLFF. DNA of the CDR3: TGTGCCAGCAGTGACACGGACAGGGAGGATGAAAAACTGTTTTTT.

This chain connects TRBV7-2 to TRBJ2-7; D remains ambiguous. The V gene's germline CDR1 is SGHTA and CDR2 FQGNSA. The ends were cut back, 5 bases at V and 3 bases at J, with 11 bases in the middle. CDR3 length equals 13 residues. CDR3 residues: CASSPRAYYEQYF. The CDR3 nucleotides read TGTGCCAGCAGCCCCCGCGCCTACTACGAGCAGTACTTC.

The J gene is TRBJ1-2, the V gene TRBV30, with D hard to call. CDR1 GTSNPN and CDR2 SVGIG come from the germline V gene (reference sequence). The CDR3 has 13 amino acids. V dropped 8 bases and J dropped 2 bases, with 15 bases sitting between them. This CDR3 is CARTRVGNYGYTF. As DNA, the CDR3 is TGTGCCCGAACGCGGGTTGGCAACTATGGCTACACCTTC.

A note on this clone: The junction departs from the called germline gene at one end, perhaps through a read error. This sequence joins TRBV13 and TRBJ1-1, with D hard to call. Germline lookup yields CDR1 PRHDT and CDR2 FYEKMQ (reference sequence). This CDR3 has 11 residues. For the CDR3, the DNA is TGTGCCAGCAGCTCTTCAGGACTACCCCACTTT. Amino acid sequence: CASSSSGLPHF. The variable domain in full, completed from reference TRBV13 and TRBJ1-1, reads AAGVIQSPRHLIKEKRETATLKCYPIPRHDTVYWYQQGPGQDPQFLISFYEKMQSDKGSIPDRFSAQQFSDYHSELNMSSLELGDSALYFCASSSSGLPHFGQGTRLTVV.

The chain couples TRBV6-5 to TRBJ1-2; 7 nucleotides agree with TRBD1. Germline CDR1 MNHEY, CDR2 SVGAGI. This CDR3 is built from 14 residues. J lost 3 bases, V lost 5 bases, and 6 bases had no gene match. In DNA, the CDR3 is TGTGCCAGCAGTCCACCGGGACAGTACTATGGCTACACCTTC. This gives the protein CASSPPGQYYGYTF.

The chain has TRBV19 and TRBJ2-2; possible D gene TRBD1, 7 bases. The germline CDR1 and CDR2 sequences are LNHDA and SQIVND (reference sequence). V lost 4 bases and J lost 3, with 9 bases in between. This CDR3 region has 14 residues. The DNA of the CDR3 is TGTGCCAGTAGTAGCAGGGGGGACACCGGGGAGCTGTTTTTT. This sequence encodes CASSSRGDTGELFF.

This clone was counted only a few times. The rearrangement uses TRBV28 and TRBJ1-5; D is possibly TRBD1 (5 bases). V dropped 8 bases and J dropped 4 bases, with 12 bases sitting between them. Germline CDR1 reads MDHEN; CDR2 reads SYDVKM. The CDR3 totals 13 residues. The CDR3 DNA reads TGTGCCAGCTCGGGACGGCAAAATCAGCCCCAGCATTTT. Its translation is CASSGRQNQPQHF.

The chain carries TRBV2 and TRBJ1-3; 8 nucleotides match TRBD1. In germline, CDR1 is SNHLY, CDR2 FYNNEI. V shed 5 bases, J shed 2 bases, and the junction held 11 bases outside the gene matches. CDR3 size: 17 residues. CDR3 loop: CASSILLDRATGNTIYF. CDR3 DNA: TGTGCCAGCAGTATCCTGCTGGACAGGGCCACTGGAAACACCATATATTTT.

The sample holds one count of this clone. This chain links TRBV11-2 with TRBJ2-3, with D unresolved. The CDR3 covers 12 residues. Trimming cost V 2 bases and J 6 bases, with 6 bases left between them. CDR1 and CDR2 (germline): SGHAT, FQNNGV. CDR3 residues: CASSLFADTQYF. In DNA, the CDR3 is TGTGCCAGCAGCTTATTCGCTGATACGCAGTATTTT.

The CDR3, as DNA: TGTGCCAGCAGCCAAGACTATCCCCCCCGACGGGGCGATGAGCAGTTCTTC. This sequence encodes CASSQDYPPRRGDEQFF. The gene calls are TRBV3-1 (or the pseudogene TRBV3-2) and TRBJ2-1; D could derive from TRBD1 or TRBD2 (5 bases each). There are 17 residues in the CDR3. Trimming cost V 0 bases and J 8 bases, with 20 bases left between them. Germline CDR1 and CDR2: LGHDT and YNNKEL (reference sequence).

The chain has TRBV27 and TRBJ2-1, with D perhaps matching TRBD1 (6 bases). Per the germline V gene, CDR1 is MNHEY and CDR2 is SMNVEV (reference sequence). This CDR3 is 14 amino acids long. V lost 7 bases and J lost 4, with 14 bases in between. The CDR3, as DNA: TGTGCCAGCACGGGAAAGGGGGAATACAATGAGCAGTTCTTC. Its translation: CASTGKGEYNEQFF.

The chain links TRBV11-1 to TRBJ2-3, with 7 bases lining up with TRBD1. V dropped 5 bases and J dropped 5; count of bases not matched to a gene: 10. CDR3 length: 15 amino acids. CDR1 and CDR2 (germline): SGHAT, FQDESV (reference sequence). CDR3 protein: CASSPVGTVQDTQYF. The CDR3 nucleotides are TGTGCCAGCAGCCCAGTCGGGACAGTACAAGATACGCAGTATTTT.

The J gene is TRBJ2-7, the V gene TRBV18; no firm D call. The CDR3 is 14 amino acids. Germline CDR1 KGHSH, CDR2 LQKENI. Deletions cut 3 bases from V and 2 bases from J, with 11 bases between. The CDR3: CASSPRSLAYEQYF. The CDR3 DNA reads as TGTGCCAGCTCACCTCGGTCCTTAGCCTACGAGCAGTACTTC.

This clone was seen only once. The V and J genes are TRBV2 and TRBJ2-5; no definite D call. The V gene lost 7 bases and the J gene lost 5 bases, with 8 bases spanning the gap. Germline V gene lookup returns CDR1 SNHLY and CDR2 FYNNEI. The CDR3 runs to 11 residues. CDR3 DNA: TGTGCCAGCATCAAGAGGGAGACCCAGTACTTC. It encodes CASIKRETQYF.

The V call is TRBV29-1, the J call TRBJ1-2, with no clear D. Trimming took off 3 bases at V and 4 bases at J, with 18 bases between the two ends. The CDR3 has 15 amino acids. Germline V gene lookup returns CDR1 SQVTM and CDR2 ANQGSEA. The CDR3 coding sequence is TGCAGCGTTGATGTCGTTAAGGGAAGTTCCTATGGCTACACCTTC. This gives the protein CSVDVVKGSSYGYTF.

The sample holds one count of this clone. The rearrangement joins TRBV5-1 to TRBJ2-7; the D is unclear. The CDR3 covers 15 residues. The V end was cut by 0 bases, the J end by 5 bases, with 15 bases between. Germline CDR1 is SGHRS and CDR2 is YFSETQ. CDR3 in amino acids: CASSLVQSLRDEQYF. CDR3 DNA sequence: TGCGCCAGCAGCTTGGTACAGAGCCTACGGGACGAGCAGTACTTC.

V usage is TRBV4-1 and J usage is TRBJ2-2, with unresolved D. This CDR3 contains 16 residues. Germline V CDR1 and CDR2: MGHRA, YSYEKL. Trimming took off 1 base at V and 6 bases at J, with 15 bases between the two ends. CDR3: CASSQGSGYGPGELFF. DNA for the CDR3: TGCGCCAGCAGCCAAGGGTCCGGGTATGGGCCCGGGGAGCTGTTTTTT.

V usage is TRBV2 and J usage is TRBJ1-5, with unresolved D. Between the trimmed V and J ends, which lost 0 bases and 3 bases, there was a span of 6 bases. The V gene's germline CDR1 is SNHLY and CDR2 FYNNEI. The CDR3 has 14 residues. This chain's CDR3 is CASSEASYNQPQHF. CDR3 nucleotide sequence: TGTGCCAGCAGTGAAGCCTCCTACAATCAGCCCCAGCATTTT.

V is TRBV11-2 and J is TRBJ1-2; D is unresolved. CDR3 length: 13 residues. The V gene's germline CDR1 is SGHAT and CDR2 FQNNGV. Trimming took off 2 bases at V and 0 bases at J, with 4 bases between the two ends. This chain's CDR3 is CASSLSPNYGYTF. CDR3 nucleotide sequence: TGTGCCAGCAGCTTATCCCCTAACTATGGCTACACCTTC.